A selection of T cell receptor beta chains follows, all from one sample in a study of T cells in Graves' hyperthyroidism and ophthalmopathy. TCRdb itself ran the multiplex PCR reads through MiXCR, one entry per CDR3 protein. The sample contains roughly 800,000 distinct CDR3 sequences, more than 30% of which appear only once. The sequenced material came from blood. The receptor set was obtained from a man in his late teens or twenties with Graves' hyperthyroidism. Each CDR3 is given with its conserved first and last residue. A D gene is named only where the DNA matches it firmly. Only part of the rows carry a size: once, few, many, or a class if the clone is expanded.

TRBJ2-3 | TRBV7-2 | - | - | CASSSYGTQYF | TGTGCCAGCAGCTCCTATGGGACGCAGTATTTT
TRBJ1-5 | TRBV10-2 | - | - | CASGGRVGQPQHF | TGCGCCAGCGGAGGGCGGGTAGGTCAGCCCCAGCATTTT
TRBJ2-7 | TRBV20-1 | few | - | CSAAYSSYEQYF | TGCAGTGCAGCGTATAGCTCCTACGAGCAGTACTTC
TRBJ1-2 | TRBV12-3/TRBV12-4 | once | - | CASSLNVGNLYGYTF | TGTGCCAGCAGTTTAAATGTGGGGAATCTCTATGGCTACACCTTC
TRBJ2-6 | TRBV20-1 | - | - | CSAISGANVLTF | TGCAGTGCCATCTCTGGGGCCAACGTCCTGACTTTC
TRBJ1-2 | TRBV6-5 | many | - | CASRRTVNYGYTF | TGTGCCAGCAGAAGGACAGTTAACTATGGCTACACCTTC
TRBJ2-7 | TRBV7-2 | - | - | CAGSMGHLSYEQYF | TGTGCCGGCAGCATGGGACACCTCTCCTACGAGCAGTACTTC
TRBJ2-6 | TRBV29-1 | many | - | CSVAMNPSLLTF | TGCAGCGTTGCAATGAACCCTTCACTCCTGACTTTC
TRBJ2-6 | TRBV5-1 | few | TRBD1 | CASSSRTGSGANVLTF | TGCGCCAGCAGCTCCCGGACAGGCTCTGGGGCCAACGTCCTGACTTTC
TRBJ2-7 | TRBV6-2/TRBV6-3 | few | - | CASSYRDTTTKGYF | TGTGCCAGCAGTTACAGGGACACAACTACGAAGGGGTACTTC
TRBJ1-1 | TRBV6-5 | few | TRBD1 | CASQPVTGTVGAFF | TGTGCCAGCCAACCGGTGACCGGGACAGTGGGCGCTTTCTTT
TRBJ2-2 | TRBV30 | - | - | CAWTSGDTGELFF | TGTGCCTGGACATCCGGGGACACCGGGGAGCTGTTTTTT
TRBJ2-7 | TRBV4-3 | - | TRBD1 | CASSLSTGSVDEQYF | TGCGCCAGCAGCCTTTCGACAGGGTCTGTTGATGAGCAGTACTTC
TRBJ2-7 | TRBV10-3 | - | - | CASSLSFENAYEQYF | TGTGCCAGCAGTTTATCGTTCGAGAACGCCTACGAGCAGTACTTC
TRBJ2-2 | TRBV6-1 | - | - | CASSDYHRVNTGELFF | TGTGCCAGCAGTGACTACCACAGGGTGAACACCGGGGAGCTGTTTTTT
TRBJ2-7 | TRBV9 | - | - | CASHEISYEQYF | TGTGCCAGCCACGAAATTTCCTACGAGCAGTACTTC
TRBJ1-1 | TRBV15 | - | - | CATSREGYDTEAFF | TGTGCCACCAGCAGGGAGGGGTACGACACTGAAGCTTTCTTT
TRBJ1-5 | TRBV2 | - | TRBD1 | CASSATGTGVYQPQHF | TGTGCCAGCAGTGCCACCGGGACAGGGGTCTACCAGCCCCAGCATTTT
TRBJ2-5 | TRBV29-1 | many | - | CSAARPEDQETQYF | TGCAGCGCTGCAAGACCGGAGGATCAAGAGACCCAGTACTTC
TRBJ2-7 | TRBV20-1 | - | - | CSASKPRLSYEQYF | TGCAGTGCCTCGAAACCGCGACTCTCCTACGAGCAGTACTTC
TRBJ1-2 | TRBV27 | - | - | CATLDSYGYTF | TGTGCCACCTTGGACAGCTATGGCTACACCTTC
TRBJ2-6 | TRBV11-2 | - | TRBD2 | CASSEDSAGAFMANVLTF | TGTGCCAGCAGCGAGGATTCAGCGGGAGCGTTTATGGCCAACGTCCTGACTTTC
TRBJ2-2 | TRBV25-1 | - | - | CASSESEGPTGELFF | TGTGCCAGCAGTGAATCAGAGGGCCCCACCGGGGAGCTGTTTTTT
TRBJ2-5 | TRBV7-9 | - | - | CASSYPPSDGEETQYF | TGTGCCAGCAGTTACCCCCCTAGCGACGGGGAGGAGACCCAGTACTTC
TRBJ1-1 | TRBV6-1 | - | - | CASRAEAEAFF | TGTGCCAGCAGAGCAGAGGCAGAAGCTTTCTTT
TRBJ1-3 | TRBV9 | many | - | CASQDPSGNTIYF | TGTGCCAGCCAGGACCCCTCTGGAAACACCATATATTTT
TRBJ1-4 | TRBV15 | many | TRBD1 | CATSRDPPGQREKLFF | TGTGCCACCAGCAGAGATCCCCCGGGACAGAGGGAAAAACTGTTTTTT
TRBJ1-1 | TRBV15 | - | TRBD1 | CATSSLSNRGTEAFF | TGTGCCACCAGCAGTTTGTCCAACAGGGGCACTGAAGCTTTCTTT
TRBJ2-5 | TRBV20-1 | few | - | CSARGAGETQYF | TGCAGTGCTCGGGGGGCAGGGGAGACCCAGTACTTC
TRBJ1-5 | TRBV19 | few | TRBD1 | CASSIGQARDQPQHF | TGTGCCAGTAGTATTGGACAGGCGAGGGATCAGCCCCAGCATTTT
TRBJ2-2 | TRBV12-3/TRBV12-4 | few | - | CASSLGQAGELFF | TGTGCCAGCAGTTTGGGCCAAGCCGGGGAGCTGTTTTTT
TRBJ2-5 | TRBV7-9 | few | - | CASSLSTGKETQYF | TGTGCCAGCAGCTTATCTACAGGGAAAGAGACCCAGTACTTC
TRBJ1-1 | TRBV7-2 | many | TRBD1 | CASSLADRATEAFF | TGTGCCAGCAGCTTAGCGGACAGGGCCACTGAAGCTTTCTTT
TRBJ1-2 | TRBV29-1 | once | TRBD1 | CSADRGSVYGYTF | TGCAGCGCTGACAGGGGCAGTGTCTATGGCTACACCTTC
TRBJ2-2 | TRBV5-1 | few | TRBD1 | CASSFRDRVDTGELFF | TGCGCCAGCAGCTTCCGGGACAGGGTTGACACCGGGGAGCTGTTTTTT
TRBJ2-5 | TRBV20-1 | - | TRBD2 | CSANQLAGIGFMETQYF | TGCAGTGCTAATCAACTAGCGGGTATCGGTTTCATGGAGACCCAGTACTTC
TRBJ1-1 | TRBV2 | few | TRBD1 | CASSGDSYMNTEAFF | TGTGCCAGCAGTGGGGACAGTTACATGAACACTGAAGCTTTCTTT
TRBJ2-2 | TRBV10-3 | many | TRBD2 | CATTSGGAGELFF | TGTGCCACGACTAGCGGGGGGGCCGGGGAGCTGTTTTTT
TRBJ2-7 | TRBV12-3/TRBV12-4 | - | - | CASRRDFDTGEQYF | TGTGCCAGCAGACGGGACTTCGACACCGGGGAGCAGTACTTC
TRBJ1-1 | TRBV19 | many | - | CASSIVGGLTEAFF | TGTGCCAGTAGTATAGTTGGGGGGCTGACTGAAGCTTTCTTT
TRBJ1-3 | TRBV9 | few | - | CASSVSGARGNTIYF | TGTGCCAGCAGCGTATCAGGGGCGCGGGGAAACACCATATATTTT